These T cell receptor beta chains were read from a single sample in a study of T cells in Graves' hyperthyroidism and ophthalmopathy. A single record per CDR3 protein comes from TCRdb applying MiXCR to the multiplex PCR reads. In the table there are 300,000 to 450,000 distinct CDR3 sequences, approximately 17% of which are singletons. The sequencing sample was made of blood. These receptors all stem from a woman in her twenties or thirties with Graves' hyperthyroidism that later progressed to Graves' ophthalmopathy. The CDR3 runs from the conserved cysteine through the conserved F or W. D genes are given only for firm matches. Size is omitted from some rows. Given values are once, few, many or a class for expanded clones.

j_call d_call v_call clone_size cdr3_nt cdr3_aa
TRBJ2-1 . TRBV10-3 . TGTGCCATCAGGCCTGACAGGACCCTACCCAACAATGAGCAGTTCTTC CAIRPDRTLPNNEQFF
TRBJ1-6 . TRBV10-2 many TGCGCCAGCAGTGGCGGTGTCAATTCACCCCTCCACTTT CASSGGVNSPLHF
TRBJ2-1 . TRBV29-1 many TGCAGCGTCGTCCAACAGGGTTTGGGTGAGCAGTTCTTC CSVVQQGLGEQFF
TRBJ2-3 . TRBV20-1 few TGCAGTGCCCCCATGCGGTGGCAGTATTTT CSAPMRWQYF
TRBJ2-1 TRBD1 TRBV29-1 . TGCAGCGTCACCGGGACAGCCTACAATGAGCAGTTCTTC CSVTGTAYNEQFF
TRBJ2-7 TRBD1 TRBV6-1 many TGTGCCAGCAGTTACGGTGCGACGTTCGAACAGGGGGTCTCCTACGAGCAGTACTTC CASSYGATFEQGVSYEQYF
TRBJ2-5 TRBD1 TRBV5-1 . TGCGCCAGCAGCCCGAGGACAGGGGGGGAGACCCAGTACTTC CASSPRTGGETQYF
TRBJ2-2 TRBD2 TRBV12-3/TRBV12-4 many TGTGCCAGCAGCCGAAGGACTAGCGGGGCCCAGGGAGGGGAGCTGTTTTTT CASSRRTSGAQGGELFF
TRBJ1-2 TRBD1 TRBV5-1 . TGCGCCAGCAGCTTGGGCGGACAGGACCTCTATGGCTACACCTTC CASSLGGQDLYGYTF
TRBJ1-1 . TRBV4-2 few TGTGCCAGCAGCCAAGGGAGGACTGAAGCTTTCTTT CASSQGRTEAFF
TRBJ2-7 . TRBV12-3/TRBV12-4 many TGTGCCAGCAGCCGCGGCCTCTCCTACGAGCAGTACTTC CASSRGLSYEQYF
TRBJ1-3 . TRBV29-1 . TGCAGCGCTCTTACAGGCTCTGGAAACACCATATATTTT CSALTGSGNTIYF
TRBJ2-4 TRBD2 TRBV28 . TGTGCCAGCAGTTCAGGAGCTAGCGGCATTCAGTACTTC CASSSGASGIQYF
TRBJ2-7 TRBD1 TRBV19 . TGTGCCAGTAGCCTCCGGGACAGACCTCCGTACGAGCAGTACTTC CASSLRDRPPYEQYF
TRBJ2-4 . TRBV19 . TGTGCCAGTAGTATTAGTCGGGGGAACATTCAGTACTTC CASSISRGNIQYF
TRBJ2-7 TRBD2 TRBV7-9 few TGTGCCAGCAGCCCGGGAGGGGCAGTCGAGCAGTACTTC CASSPGGAVEQYF
TRBJ2-3 . TRBV11-2 many TGTGCCAGCCTCCCCGGGACTTTAACGCCCACAGATACGCAGTATTTT CASLPGTLTPTDTQYF
TRBJ2-2 TRBD2 TRBV5-8 . TGTGCCAGCAGCACGGGACTAGCACGCACCGGGGAGCTGTTTTTT CASSTGLARTGELFF
TRBJ2-2 TRBD2 TRBV7-3 many TGTGCCAGCAGCAATAGCGGGAGTGACACCGGGGAGCTGTTTTTT CASSNSGSDTGELFF
TRBJ2-3 TRBD1 TRBV28 many TGTGCCAGTGACAGGGGGATCACAGATACGCAGTATTTT CASDRGITDTQYF
TRBJ1-5 TRBD1 TRBV7-2 . TGTGCCAGCAGCTTACAAGGGGGCGGGCAGCCCCAGCATTTT CASSLQGGGQPQHF
TRBJ2-5 . TRBV7-6 few TGTGCCAGCAGCTCCCTACTCCAAGAGACCCAGTACTTC CASSSLLQETQYF